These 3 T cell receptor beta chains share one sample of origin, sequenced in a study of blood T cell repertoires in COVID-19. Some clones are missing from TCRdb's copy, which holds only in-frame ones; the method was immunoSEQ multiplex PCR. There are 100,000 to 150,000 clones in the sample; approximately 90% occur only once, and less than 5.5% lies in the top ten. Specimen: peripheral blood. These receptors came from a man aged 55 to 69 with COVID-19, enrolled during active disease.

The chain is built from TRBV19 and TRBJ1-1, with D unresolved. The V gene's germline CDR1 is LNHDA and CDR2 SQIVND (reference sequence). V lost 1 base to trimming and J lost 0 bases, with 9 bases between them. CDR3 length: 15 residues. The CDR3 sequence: CASSIAGSVNTEAFF. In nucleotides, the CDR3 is TGTGCCAGTAGTATAGCTGGCAGTGTGAACACTGAAGCTTTCTTT.

Here the CDR3 reads CASTGGKHGYTF. The CDR3 DNA reads TGTGCCAGCACCGGAGGGAAGCATGGCTACACCTTC. The rearrangement uses TRBV6-5 and TRBJ1-2; D remains unclear. Germline V gene sequence: CDR1 MNHEY, CDR2 SVGAGI. The V and J ends lost 7 bases and 6 bases respectively, with 12 bases between them. The CDR3 runs to 12 residues.

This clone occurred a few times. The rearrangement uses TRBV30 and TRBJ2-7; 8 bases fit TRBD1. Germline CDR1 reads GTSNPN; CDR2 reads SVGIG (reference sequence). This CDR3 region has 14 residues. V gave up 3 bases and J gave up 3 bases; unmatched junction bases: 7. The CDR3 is CAWSVWTGFYEQYF. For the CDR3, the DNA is TGTGCCTGGAGCGTCTGGACAGGGTTCTACGAGCAGTACTTC.